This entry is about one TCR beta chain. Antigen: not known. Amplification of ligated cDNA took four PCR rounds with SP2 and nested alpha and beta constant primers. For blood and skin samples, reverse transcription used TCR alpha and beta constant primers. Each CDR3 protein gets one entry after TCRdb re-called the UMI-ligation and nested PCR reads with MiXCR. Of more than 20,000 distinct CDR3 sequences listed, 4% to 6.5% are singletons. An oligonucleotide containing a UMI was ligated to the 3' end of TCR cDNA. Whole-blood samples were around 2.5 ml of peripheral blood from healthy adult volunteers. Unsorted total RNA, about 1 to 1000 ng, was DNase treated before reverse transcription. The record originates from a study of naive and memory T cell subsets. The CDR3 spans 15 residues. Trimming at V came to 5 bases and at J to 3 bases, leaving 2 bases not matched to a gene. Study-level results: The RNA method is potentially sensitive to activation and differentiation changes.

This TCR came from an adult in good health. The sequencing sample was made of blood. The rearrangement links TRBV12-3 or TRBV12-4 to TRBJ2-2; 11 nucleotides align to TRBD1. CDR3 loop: CASSRDRGDTGELFF. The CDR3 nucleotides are TGTGCCAGCAGTCGGGACAGGGGGGACACCGGGGAGCTGTTTTTT.